The 6 T cell receptor beta chains below all came from one sample that was sequenced in a study of blood T cell repertoires in COVID-19. The method was immunoSEQ multiplex PCR; TCRdb's version includes in-frame clones alone and lacks a portion of them. In the table there are roughly 70,000 clones, approximately 89% of which are singletons. Sequencing was performed on peripheral blood. The receptors were gathered from a woman in her 70s with acute or convalescent COVID-19.

J is TRBJ1-2 and V is TRBV19, with D possibly TRBD1 on 5 matching bases. The V gene lost 7 bases and the J gene lost 8 bases, with 14 bases spanning the gap. CDR1 and CDR2 (germline): LNHDA, SQIVND (reference sequence). The CDR3 has 12 residues. Written as DNA, the CDR3 is TGTGCCAGTAAGCAGGGCCGTGGGGGCTACACCTTC. Translated, it gives CASKQGRGGYTF.

This clone was seen just once. The chain employs TRBV27 and TRBJ2-2; 7 bases are shared with TRBD1. The CDR3 loop spans 15 amino acids. V was pared by 10 bases and J by 3 bases, with 11 bases of the junction left unmatched. Germline CDR1 and CDR2: MNHEY and SMNVEV (reference sequence). The CDR3 DNA is TGTGCCACCAAAGGCCGGGACAGTCACACCGGGGAGCTGTTTTTT. This sequence encodes CATKGRDSHTGELFF.

The rearrangement joins TRBV9 to TRBJ2-2, with D hard to call. V was clipped by 1 base and J by 2 bases, with 6 bases between them. The CDR3 is made up of 14 amino acids. The germline gives CDR1 SGDLS, CDR2 YYNGEE. CDR3 in DNA: TGTGCCAGCAGCGTATATCTTAACACCGGGGAGCTGTTTTTT. The encoded protein is CASSVYLNTGELFF.

The chain links TRBV12-5 to TRBJ2-7, with D uncertain. CDR1 and CDR2 (germline): LGHNT, FRNRAP. This CDR3 has 12 amino acids. The V and J ends lost 2 bases and 3 bases respectively, with 5 bases between them. CDR3: CASGLFHYEQYF. CDR3 nucleotides: TGTGCTAGTGGTTTGTTCCACTACGAGCAGTACTTC.

The rearrangement links TRBV7-3 to TRBJ1-6; D not certain. The CDR3 has 13 amino acids. V lost 4 bases, J lost 9 bases, and 10 bases lay in between. Germline V gives CDR1 SGHTA, CDR2 FQGTGA. CDR3 bases: TGTGCCAGCAGCTCCCAACCGGGTTCACCCCTCCACTTT. Translation gives CASSSQPGSPLHF. The whole variable domain, filled in from reference TRBV7-3 and TRBJ1-6, reads GAGVSQTPSNKVTEKGKYVELRCDPISGHTALYWYRQSLGQGPEFLIYFQGTGAADDSGLPNDRFFAVRPEGSVSTLKIQRTERGDSAVYLCASSSQPGSPLHFGNGTRLTVT.

This clone was detected a few times. The rearrangement links TRBV12-3 or TRBV12-4 to TRBJ1-1, with a weak D call TRBD1 (6 bases). The V end lost 0 bases, the J end lost 4 bases, and 6 bases lay between the germline ends. The CDR3 sequence is 13 residues long. This CDR3 reads CASSLAGGTEAFF. CDR3 nucleotide sequence: TGTGCCAGCAGTTTAGCAGGGGGCACTGAAGCTTTCTTT.